A single sample is the source of the 28 T cell receptor beta chains below, sequenced in a study of CD8 T cells in Susac syndrome. With random hexamers, reverse transcription was performed on about 0.5 to 1 ug of RNA. A single record per CDR3 protein comes from TCRdb applying MiXCR to the immunoSEQ multiplex PCR reads. This table has 100,000 to 150,000 distinct CDR3 sequences, more than 85% appearing once. The specimen sequenced was CD8+ T cells from PBMCs. These receptors were obtained from a human donor with multiple sclerosis.

The chain joins TRBV3-1 to TRBJ2-5; 9 nucleotides line up with TRBD1. Trimming cost V 5 bases and J 4 bases; bases outside gene matches: 5. Germline V gene lookup returns CDR1 LGHDT and CDR2 YNNKEL (reference sequence). The CDR3 sequence is 14 residues long. The CDR3 loop is CASSSHRGRETQYF. CDR3 DNA sequence: TGTGCCAGCAGCTCCCACAGGGGGCGAGAGACCCAGTACTTC.

This sequence joins TRBV18 and TRBJ1-4; D is ambiguous. This CDR3 is 17 amino acids long. Germline assignment: CDR1 KGHSH and CDR2 LQKENI. Trimming left V 3 bases short and J 1 base short, with 15 bases between. The CDR3 reads CASSPREPLKTNEKLFF. CDR3 nucleotide sequence: TGTGCCAGCTCACCCCGCGAGCCCCTGAAAACTAATGAAAAACTGTTTTTT.

The chain employs TRBV9 and TRBJ2-1, with TRBD2 matching 7 bases. Germline CDR1 and CDR2: SGDLS and YYNGEE. The CDR3 is 15 residues long. The V gene end was trimmed by 2 bases and the J gene end by 5 bases; junction bases not matched to a gene: 7. This chain's CDR3 is CASSVVGTNDNEQFF. The CDR3 DNA sequence: TGTGCCAGCAGCGTGGTGGGGACTAACGACAATGAGCAGTTCTTC.

The chain links TRBV19 to TRBJ1-1; D ambiguous. CDR3 size: 15 residues. Germline values: CDR1 LNHDA, CDR2 SQIVND (reference sequence). Trimming removed 4 bases from V and 4 bases from J, with 16 bases in between. The CDR3 nucleotides are TGTGCCAGTAGTAATGCAGTCAGTAAAGGCACTGAAGCTTTCTTT. This encodes CASSNAVSKGTEAFF. Full variable domain (missing parts from reference TRBV19 and TRBJ1-1): DGGITQSPKYLFRKEGQNVTLSCEQNLNHDAMYWYRQDPGQGLRLIYYSQIVNDFQKGDIAEGYSVSREKKESFPLTVTSAQKNPTAFYLCASSNAVSKGTEAFFGQGTRLTVV.

This clonotype turned up a few times. The chain employs TRBV27 and TRBJ1-1, with D possibly being TRBD1 (6 bases). Germline values: CDR1 MNHEY, CDR2 SMNVEV (reference sequence). The CDR3 loop spans 13 amino acids. The V and J ends lost 3 bases and 3 bases respectively, with 8 bases between them. CDR3 bases: TGTGCCAGCAGTTTTTCAGGGGACACTGAAGCTTTCTTT. Its protein product is CASSFSGDTEAFF.

This rearrangement joins TRBV29-1 to TRBJ2-1; TRBD2 might be the D (6 bases). The CDR3 consists of 12 residues. The germline V and J ends were trimmed by 2 bases and 8 bases, with 10 bases remaining between them. Germline CDR1 is SQVTM and CDR2 is ANQGSEA. The CDR3 region is CSVERRAHEQFF. In DNA, the CDR3 is TGCAGCGTTGAACGGAGGGCGCATGAGCAGTTCTTC.

The genes are TRBV11-2 and TRBJ2-1; D is undetermined. The CDR3 runs 14 residues. The ends were cut back, 0 bases at V and 5 bases at J, with 8 bases in the middle. Germline CDR1 SGHAT, CDR2 FQNNGV. This chain's CDR3 is CASSLDTSHNEQFF. The CDR3 nucleotides read TGTGCCAGCAGCTTAGATACGTCCCACAATGAGCAGTTCTTC.

The CDR3 spells CGGTSGSGNEQFF. The CDR3 DNA reads as TGCGGGGGGACTAGCGGGAGTGGCAATGAGCAGTTCTTC. This chain uses TRBV20-1 with TRBJ2-1; 14 nucleotides align to TRBD2. The germline gives CDR1 DFQATT, CDR2 SNEGSKA (reference sequence). CDR3 length equals 13 residues.

The chain is built from TRBV6-1 and TRBJ1-1; a possible D gene is TRBD1 (5 bases). V lost 2 bases and J 3 bases, leaving 16 bases between the germline ends. The germline V gene encodes CDR1 MNHNS and CDR2 SASEGT. The CDR3 totals 16 residues. CDR3 amino acids: CASSEYVGDRDTEAFF. The DNA of the CDR3 is TGTGCCAGCAGTGAATATGTTGGGGACCGGGACACTGAAGCTTTCTTT.

The J gene is TRBJ2-7, the V gene TRBV20-1, with 9 bases fitting TRBD1. This CDR3 spans 15 amino acids. After removal of 6 bases from V and 4 bases from J, the junction contained 13 bases not matched to a gene. CDR1 and CDR2 (germline): DFQATT, SNEGSKA (reference sequence). This chain's CDR3 is CSAPPLGQGSYEQYF. The DNA for the CDR3 is TGCAGTGCCCCCCCCTTGGGACAGGGTAGTTACGAGCAGTACTTC.

The rearrangement joins TRBV19 to TRBJ2-7; unclear D gene. V lost 5 bases and J 0 bases, leaving 14 bases between the germline ends. Germline V lookup: CDR1 LNHDA, CDR2 SQIVND (reference sequence). CDR3 length: 15 amino acids. CDR3 sequence reads: CASSPEAANSYEQYF. For the CDR3, the DNA is TGTGCCAGTAGTCCAGAGGCAGCCAACTCCTACGAGCAGTACTTC.

The CDR3 is CASSLVGPRVRDEAFF. The DNA for the CDR3 is TGTGCCAGCAGCTTAGTTGGTCCCAGGGTGAGGGATGAAGCTTTCTTT. The chain employs TRBV7-8 and TRBJ1-1, with D tentatively TRBD1 (5 bases). From germline, CDR1 is SGHVS and CDR2 FQNEAQ. CDR3 length: 16 amino acids. V was trimmed by 1 base and J by 7 bases, leaving 19 bases between them.

This clonotype came up once. The gene calls are TRBV21-1 and TRBJ2-1; the DNA was not used to check the table's D call, TRBD2. TRBV21-1 is termed a pseudogene. The CDR3 is made up of 15 amino acids. CDR3 amino acids: CASRDRPSGRNEQFF. CDR3 DNA sequence: TGTGCCAGCAGGGACAGGCCTAGCGGGAGAAATGAGCAGTTCTTC.

The chain recombines TRBV3-1 with TRBJ1-2; possibly TRBD1 for D (5 bases). V dropped 4 bases and J dropped 3 bases, with 15 bases sitting between them. Per the germline V gene, CDR1 is LGHDT and CDR2 is YNNKEL (reference sequence). The CDR3 spans 15 residues. CDR3 sequence (DNA): TGTGCCAGCAGCCCAGGGCAGGCGATCTACTATGGCTACACCTTC. It yields the protein CASSPGQAIYYGYTF. The entire variable domain, with the rest obtained from reference TRBV3-1 and TRBJ1-2, is as follows: DTAVSQTPKYLVTQMGNDKSIKCEQNLGHDTMYWYKQDSKKFLKIMFSYNNKELIINETVPNRFSPKSPDKAHLNLHINSLELGDSAVYFCASSPGQAIYYGYTFGSGTRLTVV.

This clonotype came up a few times. The chain is built from TRBV12-3 or TRBV12-4 and TRBJ2-7, with D unresolved. Deletions cut 2 bases from V and 3 bases from J, with 8 bases between. This CDR3 spans 13 amino acids. The DNA for the CDR3 is TGTGCCAGCAGTTTATATAGAGGCTACGAGCAGTACTTC. Its translation is CASSLYRGYEQYF.

V is TRBV9 and J is TRBJ1-4; perhaps TRBD1 as D (5 bases). The V gene's germline CDR1 is SGDLS and CDR2 YYNGEE. This CDR3 spans 15 amino acids. Deletions cut 4 bases from V and 8 bases from J, with 18 bases between. CDR3 in DNA: TGTGCCAGCAGCTATTCCGGGGGTGGTGGAGAAAAACTGTTTTTT. Its protein is CASSYSGGGGEKLFF.

This clonotype was detected only once. The V call is TRBV7-9, the J call TRBJ2-1; TRBD1 matches 8 bases. V was pared by 6 bases and J by 12 bases, with 7 bases of the junction left unmatched. From germline, CDR1 is SEHNR and CDR2 FQNEAQ (reference sequence). This CDR3 has 12 amino acids. CDR3 nucleotide sequence: TGTGCCAGCAGGACAGGGGCCGAGGGGCAGTTCTTC. Translated, it gives CASRTGAEGQFF.

V usage is TRBV7-9 and J usage is TRBJ2-2; TRBD1 agrees at 8 bases. This CDR3 contains 16 residues. Germline loops: CDR1 SEHNR, CDR2 FQNEAQ (reference sequence). J gave up 5 bases and V 5 bases, and 10 bases lay outside the gene matches. DNA of the CDR3: TGTGCCAGCAGCCCCCGTGGACAGGGAATGACCGGGGAGCTGTTTTTT. This codes for CASSPRGQGMTGELFF.

V is TRBV10-3 and J is TRBJ1-4; TRBD1 matches at 10 bases. The V gene's germline CDR1 is ENHRY and CDR2 SYGVKD. The junction had 19 bases not matched to a gene; V was cut back by 11 bases and J by 7 bases. This CDR3 is 17 amino acids long. CDR3 bases: TGTGCCGGCCAAACCGGGACAGGGGTGGTAGTTGGTGAAAAACTGTTTTTT. It codes for CAGQTGTGVVVGEKLFF.

V is TRBV19 and J is TRBJ1-2; 8 bases are shared with TRBD1. The CDR3 covers 14 residues. Trimming at V came to 6 bases and at J to 4 bases, leaving 7 bases not matched to a gene. The germline V gene has CDR1 LNHDA and CDR2 SQIVND (reference sequence). The chain's CDR3 is CASRISTGAYGYTF. The CDR3 DNA is TGTGCCAGTAGGATATCGACAGGGGCCTATGGCTACACCTTC.

This chain connects TRBV20-1 to TRBJ1-6; no reliable D call. The CDR3 has 17 amino acids. Trimming took off 3 bases at V and 0 bases at J, with 15 bases between the two ends. CDR1 and CDR2 from the germline V gene are DFQATT and SNEGSKA (reference sequence). Written as DNA, the CDR3 is TGCAGTGCTAGTTATTTCGGCTCGAGCTCCTATAATTCACCCCTCCACTTT. This gives the protein CSASYFGSSSYNSPLHF.

The chain employs TRBV27 and TRBJ2-7, with D unclear. CDR1 is MNHEY and CDR2 is SMNVEV in the germline V gene (reference sequence). The V end lost 6 bases, the J end lost 0 bases, and 3 bases lay between the germline ends. The CDR3 is 11 amino acids. The CDR3: CASRTSYEQYF. CDR3 coding DNA: TGTGCCAGCAGGACCTCCTACGAGCAGTACTTC.

This chain connects TRBV9 to TRBJ2-1; D is perhaps TRBD2 (5 bases). The germline V gene has CDR1 SGDLS and CDR2 YYNGEE. This CDR3 spans 13 amino acids. The V end lost 0 bases, the J end lost 8 bases, and 9 bases lay between the germline ends. This CDR3 is CASSVGSGYEQFF. The CDR3 coding sequence is TGTGCCAGCAGCGTAGGTTCGGGGTATGAGCAGTTCTTC.

The V call is TRBV11-2, the J call TRBJ2-1; D is perhaps TRBD2 (5 bases). Looked up from germline, CDR1 is SGHAT and CDR2 is FQNNGV. The CDR3 totals 16 residues. V lost 8 bases to trimming and J lost 7 bases, with 24 bases between them. The CDR3 sequence: CASANPTRAATNEQFF. As DNA, the CDR3 is TGTGCCAGCGCCAACCCGACGAGGGCCGCAACGAATGAGCAGTTCTTC.

The chain links TRBV6-6 to TRBJ1-6; TRBD1 aligns across 8 bases. Germline CDR1 and CDR2: MNHNY and SVGAGI (reference sequence). The CDR3 extends over 16 amino acids. J was trimmed by 8 bases and V by 2 bases; bases with no gene match: 8. DNA for the CDR3: TGTGCCAGCAGTTACCCACGACAGGGGAGGGATTCACCCCTCCACTTT. Translated: CASSYPRQGRDSPLHF.

The gene calls are TRBV28 and TRBJ1-2; D is perhaps TRBD1 (5 bases). From germline, CDR1 is MDHEN and CDR2 SYDVKM. The CDR3 has 13 amino acids. Trimming stripped 3 bases from V and 3 bases from J, with 8 bases between. CDR3 sequence reads: CASSLDTYYGYTF. The CDR3 DNA is TGTGCCAGCAGTTTGGACACCTACTATGGCTACACCTTC.

This clonotype was found once. One junction end disagrees with the germline gene, perhaps due to a read error. The chain joins TRBV6-5 to TRBJ2-7; no clear D gene. CDR3 length: 16 residues. CDR1 MNHEY and CDR2 SVGAGI come from the germline V gene. The CDR3 reads CAGSYSAGERLYEQYF. The CDR3 DNA sequence: TGTGCCGGCAGTTACTCGGCCGGCGAAAGACTCTACGAGCAGTACTTC.

The V call is TRBV7-8, the J call TRBJ2-7, with D unresolved. Germline V gene sequence: CDR1 SGHVS, CDR2 FQNEAQ. There are 11 residues in the CDR3. The germline V and J ends were trimmed by 6 bases and 2 bases, with 5 bases remaining between them. The CDR3 spells CASRPAYEQYV. The CDR3 region has the DNA TGTGCCAGCAGACCAGCCTACGAGCAGTACGTC.